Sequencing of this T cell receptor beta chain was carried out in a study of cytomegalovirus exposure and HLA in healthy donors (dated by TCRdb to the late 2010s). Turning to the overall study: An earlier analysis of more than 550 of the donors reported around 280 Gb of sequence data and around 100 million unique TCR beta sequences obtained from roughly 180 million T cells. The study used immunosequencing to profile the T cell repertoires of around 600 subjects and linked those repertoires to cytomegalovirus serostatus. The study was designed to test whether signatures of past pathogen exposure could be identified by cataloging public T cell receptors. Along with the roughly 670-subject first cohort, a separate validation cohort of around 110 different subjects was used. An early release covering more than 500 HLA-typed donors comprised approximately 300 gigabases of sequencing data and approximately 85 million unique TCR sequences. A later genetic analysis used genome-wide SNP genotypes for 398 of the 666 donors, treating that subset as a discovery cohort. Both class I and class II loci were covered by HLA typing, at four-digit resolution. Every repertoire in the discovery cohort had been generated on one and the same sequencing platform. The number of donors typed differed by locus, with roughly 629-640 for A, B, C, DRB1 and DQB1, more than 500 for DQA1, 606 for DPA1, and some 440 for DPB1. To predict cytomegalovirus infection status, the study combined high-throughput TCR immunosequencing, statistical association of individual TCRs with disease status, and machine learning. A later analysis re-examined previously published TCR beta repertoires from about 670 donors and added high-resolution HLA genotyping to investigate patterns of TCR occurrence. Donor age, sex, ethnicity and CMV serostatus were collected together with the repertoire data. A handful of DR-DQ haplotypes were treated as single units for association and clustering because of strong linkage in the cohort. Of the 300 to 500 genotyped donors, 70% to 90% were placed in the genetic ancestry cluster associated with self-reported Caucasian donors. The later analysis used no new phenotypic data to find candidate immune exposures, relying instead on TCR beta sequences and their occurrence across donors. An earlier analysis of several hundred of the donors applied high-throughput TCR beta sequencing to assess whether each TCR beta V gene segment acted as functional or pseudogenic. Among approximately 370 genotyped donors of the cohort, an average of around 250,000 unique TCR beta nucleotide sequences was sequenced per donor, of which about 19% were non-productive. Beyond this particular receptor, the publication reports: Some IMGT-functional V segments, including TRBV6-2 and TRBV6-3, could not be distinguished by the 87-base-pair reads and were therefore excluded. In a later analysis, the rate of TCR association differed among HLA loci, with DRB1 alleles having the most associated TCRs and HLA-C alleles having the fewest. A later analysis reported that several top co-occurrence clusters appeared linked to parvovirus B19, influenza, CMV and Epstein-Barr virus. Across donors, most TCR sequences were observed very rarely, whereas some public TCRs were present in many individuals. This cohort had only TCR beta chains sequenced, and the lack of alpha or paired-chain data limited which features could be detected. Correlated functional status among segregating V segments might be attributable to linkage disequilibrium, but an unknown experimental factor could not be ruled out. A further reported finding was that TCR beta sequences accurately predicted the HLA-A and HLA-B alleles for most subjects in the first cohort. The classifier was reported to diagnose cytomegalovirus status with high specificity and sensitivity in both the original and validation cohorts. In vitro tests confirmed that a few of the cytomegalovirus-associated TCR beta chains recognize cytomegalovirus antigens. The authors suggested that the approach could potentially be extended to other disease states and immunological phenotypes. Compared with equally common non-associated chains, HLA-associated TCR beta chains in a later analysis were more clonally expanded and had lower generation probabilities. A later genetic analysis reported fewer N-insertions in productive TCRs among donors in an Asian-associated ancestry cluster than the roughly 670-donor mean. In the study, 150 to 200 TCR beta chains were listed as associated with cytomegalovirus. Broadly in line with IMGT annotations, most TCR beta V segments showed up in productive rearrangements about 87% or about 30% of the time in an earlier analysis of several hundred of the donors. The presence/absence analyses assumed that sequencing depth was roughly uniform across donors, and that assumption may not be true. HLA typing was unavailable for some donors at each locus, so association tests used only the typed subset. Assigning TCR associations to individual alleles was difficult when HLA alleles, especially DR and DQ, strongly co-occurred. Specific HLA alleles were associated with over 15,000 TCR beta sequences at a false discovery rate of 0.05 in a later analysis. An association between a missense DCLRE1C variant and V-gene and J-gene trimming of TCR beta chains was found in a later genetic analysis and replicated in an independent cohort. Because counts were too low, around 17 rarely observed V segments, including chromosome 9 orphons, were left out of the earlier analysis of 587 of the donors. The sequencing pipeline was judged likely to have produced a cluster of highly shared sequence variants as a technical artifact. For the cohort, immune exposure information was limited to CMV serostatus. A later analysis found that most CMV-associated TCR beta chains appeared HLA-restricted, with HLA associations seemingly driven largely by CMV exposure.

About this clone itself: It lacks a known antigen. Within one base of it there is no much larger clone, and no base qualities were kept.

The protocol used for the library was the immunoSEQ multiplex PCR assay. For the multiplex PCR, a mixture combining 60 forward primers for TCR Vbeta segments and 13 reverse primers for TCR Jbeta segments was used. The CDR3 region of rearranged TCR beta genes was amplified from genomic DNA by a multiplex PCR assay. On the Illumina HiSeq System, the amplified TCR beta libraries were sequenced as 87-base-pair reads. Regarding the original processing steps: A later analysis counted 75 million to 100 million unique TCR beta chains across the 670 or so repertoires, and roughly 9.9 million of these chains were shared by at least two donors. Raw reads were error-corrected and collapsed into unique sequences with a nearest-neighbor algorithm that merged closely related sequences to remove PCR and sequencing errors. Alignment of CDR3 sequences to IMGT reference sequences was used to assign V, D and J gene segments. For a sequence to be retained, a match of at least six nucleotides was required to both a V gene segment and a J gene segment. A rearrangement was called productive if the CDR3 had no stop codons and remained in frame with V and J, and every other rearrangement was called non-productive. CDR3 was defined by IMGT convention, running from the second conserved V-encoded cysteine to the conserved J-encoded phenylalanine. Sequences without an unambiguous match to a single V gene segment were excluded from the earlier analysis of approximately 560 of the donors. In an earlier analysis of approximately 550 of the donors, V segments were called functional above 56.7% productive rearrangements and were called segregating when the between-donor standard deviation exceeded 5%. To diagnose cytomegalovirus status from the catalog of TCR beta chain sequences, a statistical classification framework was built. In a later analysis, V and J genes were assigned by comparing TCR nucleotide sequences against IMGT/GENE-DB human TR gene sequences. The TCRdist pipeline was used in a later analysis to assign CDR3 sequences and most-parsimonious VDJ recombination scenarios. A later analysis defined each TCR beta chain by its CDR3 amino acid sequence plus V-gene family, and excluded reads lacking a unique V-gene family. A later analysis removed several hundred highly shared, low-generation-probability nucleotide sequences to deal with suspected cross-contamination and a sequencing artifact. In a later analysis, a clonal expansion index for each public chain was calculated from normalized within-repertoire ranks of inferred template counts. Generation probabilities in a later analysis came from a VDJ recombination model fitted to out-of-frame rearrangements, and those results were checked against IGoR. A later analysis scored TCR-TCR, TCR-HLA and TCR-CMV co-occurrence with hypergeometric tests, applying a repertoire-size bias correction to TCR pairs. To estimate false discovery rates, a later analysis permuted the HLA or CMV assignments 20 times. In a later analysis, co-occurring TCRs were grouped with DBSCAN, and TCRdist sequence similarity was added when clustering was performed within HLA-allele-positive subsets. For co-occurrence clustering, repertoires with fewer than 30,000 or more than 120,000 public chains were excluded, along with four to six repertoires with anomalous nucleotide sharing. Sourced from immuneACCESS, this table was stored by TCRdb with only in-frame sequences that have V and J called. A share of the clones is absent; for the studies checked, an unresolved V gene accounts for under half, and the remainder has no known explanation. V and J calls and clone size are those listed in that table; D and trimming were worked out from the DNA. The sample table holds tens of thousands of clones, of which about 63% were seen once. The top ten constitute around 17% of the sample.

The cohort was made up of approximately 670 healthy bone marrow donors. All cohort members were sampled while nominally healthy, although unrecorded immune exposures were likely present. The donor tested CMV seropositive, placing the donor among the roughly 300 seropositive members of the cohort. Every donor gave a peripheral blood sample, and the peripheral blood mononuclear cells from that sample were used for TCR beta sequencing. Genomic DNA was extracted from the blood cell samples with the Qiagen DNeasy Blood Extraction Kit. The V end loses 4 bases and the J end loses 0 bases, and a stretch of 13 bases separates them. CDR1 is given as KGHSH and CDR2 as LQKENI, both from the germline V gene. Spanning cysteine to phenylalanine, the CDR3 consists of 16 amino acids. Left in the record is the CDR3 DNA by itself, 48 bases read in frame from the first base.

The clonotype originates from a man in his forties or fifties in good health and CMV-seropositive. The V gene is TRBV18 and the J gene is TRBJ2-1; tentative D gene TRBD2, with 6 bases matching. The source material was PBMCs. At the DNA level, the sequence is TGTGCCAGCTCACGACGACGGGAGAGCTCCTACAATGAGCAGTTCTTC. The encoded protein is CASSRRRESSYNEQFF.